A selection of T cell receptor beta chains follows, all from one sample in a study of blood T cell repertoires in COVID-19. The protocol was immunoSEQ multiplex PCR, while the TCRdb copy is restricted to in-frame clones and leaves out a portion. Of approximately 270,000 clones detected, 70% to 85% appear once; the ten largest clones hold 0.87%. Sequenced: peripheral blood. These receptors came from a human donor with COVID-19, enrolled during active disease. The donor label of this sample is uncertain. The conserved cysteine and the conserved F or W are not part of the CDR3 here.

cdr3_length,v_call,j_call,cdr3_aa
10,TRBV29-1,TRBJ1-5,SVQEPNQPQH
12,TRBV11-2,TRBJ1-1,ASSLGGGNTEAF
13,TRBV7-9,TRBJ2-3,ASQNQAKDTDTQY
14,TRBV7-8,TRBJ1-3,ASSVTGGSAGNTIY
12,TRBV7-2,TRBJ1-5,ASSLTGGSQPQH
9,TRBV20-1,TRBJ2-7,SATRLDEQY
13,TRBV24-1,TRBJ1-5,ATSEEGGANQPQH
13,TRBV5-1,TRBJ1-2,ASSSSGTGLYGYT
13,TRBV9,TRBJ2-7,ASSESGTGGDEQY
8,TRBV20-1,TRBJ2-7,SASQGEQY
11,TRBV30,TRBJ2-7,AWSSGTGVEQY
12,TRBV19,TRBJ1-6,ASSPGDSWSPLH
13,TRBV28,TRBJ1-5,ASSAWGGSNQPQH
14,TRBV15,TRBJ2-3,ATSRVRVRGTDTQY
11,TRBV5-1,TRBJ1-4,ASSPRGDEKLF
11,TRBV4-1,TRBJ1-5,ASSGQGLAAQH
11,TRBV30,TRBJ1-5,AWRSGGGQPQH
12,TRBV11-3,TRBJ1-1,ASSLAGQNTEAF
15,TRBV7-2,TRBJ2-1,ASSAQPGLEGYNEQF
11,TRBV5-1,TRBJ1-1,ASSTEMNTEAF
13,TRBV18,TRBJ1-1,ASSSSGGLNTEAF
11,TRBV29-1,TRBJ1-2,SVREGANYGYT
13,TRBV2,TRBJ2-7,AGEEGLAGAHEQY
12,TRBV6-5,TRBJ1-1,ASSQGAMGTEAF
12,TRBV20-1,TRBJ2-3,SASSGSGTDTQY
12,TRBV28,TRBJ1-1,ASSPPGSPGEAF
16,TRBV10-2,TRBJ2-2,ASSELAGTSGDTGELF
12,TRBV27,TRBJ1-1,ASRKTGGYTEAF
11,TRBV5-4,TRBJ2-7,ASTPGVPYEQY
13,TRBV7-3,TRBJ2-6,ASSSAGSGANVLT
12,TRBV11-2,TRBJ2-1,ASSLVGGVNEQF
11,TRBV29-1,TRBJ2-7,SVAGTGNGEQY
13,TRBV7-9,TRBJ1-6,ASSPDRGYNSPLH
10,TRBV28,TRBJ1-2,ASSPPRYGYT
11,TRBV12-3/TRBV12-4,TRBJ2-3,ASSLQGPDTQY
10,TRBV6-5,TRBJ2-3,ASAGITDTQY
13,TRBV6-2/TRBV6-3,TRBJ2-7,ASSRSGQGSYEQY
12,TRBV11-2,TRBJ2-5,ASSLDPGPETQY
11,TRBV6-5,TRBJ1-1,ASSYSDGEGAF
12,TRBV30,TRBJ1-1,AWSPGNGGTEAF